The source of this T cell receptor beta chain is a study of T cell changes during pregnancy in multiple sclerosis. Assay: immunoSEQ multiplex PCR; the TCRdb copy retains only in-frame clones and omits some. The table has tens of thousands of clones, about 90% seen once. The sequence derives from a female donor with multiple sclerosis, enrolled in a pregnancy study. Here the sequenced sample was peripheral blood, taken in the second trimester of pregnancy.

The CDR3 spells CASSRRGVNEKLFF. The CDR3 nucleotides read TGTGCCAGCAGCCGCAGGGGGGTTAATGAAAAACTGTTTTTT. This rearrangement joins TRBV7-6 to TRBJ1-4, with TRBD1 matching over 7 bases. The germline V gene encodes CDR1 SGHVS and CDR2 FNYEAQ. This CDR3 has 14 residues. V lost 5 bases to trimming and J lost 4 bases; unmatched junction nucleotides: 4.